This entry is about one T cell receptor (beta chain). The data are from a study of CD4+ T cells in melanoma. Data came from immunoSEQ multiplex PCR; TCRdb stores just in-frame clones and leaves some out. The data contain 9,500 or so clones, over 60% of them seen just once; the ten biggest clones take up around 21%. The germline V gene encodes CDR1 LNHDA and CDR2 SQIVND (reference sequence). The CDR3 runs to 16 residues. Trimming removed 7 bases from V and 0 bases from J; junction bases left unmatched: 7. This chain links TRBV19 with TRBJ1-5, with TRBD1 matching over 9 bases. The origin of this receptor is a human donor with melanoma. Sequenced sample: cells from a culture (not recorded whether cultured in vitro). In DNA form, the CDR3 reads TGTGCCAGTACGGACAGGGGAATAGATAGCAATCAGCCCCAGCATTTT. This gives the protein CASTDRGIDSNQPQHF.